These T cell receptor beta chains were read from a single sample in a study of blood T cell repertoires in COVID-19. Here immunoSEQ multiplex PCR was the method, and the copy in TCRdb shows in-frame clones only, minus some. This table has about 280,000 clones, roughly 80% appearing once. The sequenced material came from peripheral blood. These receptors originate from a woman aged 50 to 60 who had recovered from COVID-19. Both conserved end residues are part of each CDR3. The D gene is left open where the match is weak. The size field is filled for only some rows; it gives once, few, many or a size class.

d_call: TRBD1; clone_size: .; v_call: TRBV4-1; j_call: TRBJ1-2; cdr3_nt: TGCGCCAGCAGCCAAGTCCGACAGGGGAACTATGGCTACACCTTC; cdr3_aa: CASSQVRQGNYGYTF
d_call: TRBD2; clone_size: once; v_call: TRBV9; j_call: TRBJ2-1; cdr3_nt: TGTGCCAGCAGCGTAGTCGAGCGGGGGGAGGATGAGCAGTTCTTC; cdr3_aa: CASSVVERGEDEQFF
d_call: .; clone_size: .; v_call: TRBV7-2; j_call: TRBJ2-7; cdr3_nt: TGTGCCAGCAGCTCAACAACGTCCTACGAGCAGTACTTC; cdr3_aa: CASSSTTSYEQYF
d_call: TRBD1; clone_size: .; v_call: TRBV19; j_call: TRBJ1-2; cdr3_nt: TGTGCCAGTAGTTGGCCCGGGACAGGCTATGGCTACACCTTC; cdr3_aa: CASSWPGTGYGYTF
d_call: TRBD1; clone_size: .; v_call: TRBV4-1; j_call: TRBJ2-2; cdr3_nt: TGCGCCAGCAGCACGGGACAGCTAAACACCGGGGAGCTGTTTTTT; cdr3_aa: CASSTGQLNTGELFF
d_call: .; clone_size: .; v_call: TRBV19; j_call: TRBJ1-6; cdr3_nt: TGTGCCAGTAACCTGGACAGCGTTATCGATAATTCACCCCTCCACTTT; cdr3_aa: CASNLDSVIDNSPLHF
d_call: .; clone_size: once; v_call: TRBV7-2; j_call: TRBJ1-2; cdr3_nt: TGTGCCAGCAGCGAGAACAGGGTCTATGGCTACACCTTC; cdr3_aa: CASSENRVYGYTF
d_call: TRBD2; clone_size: .; v_call: TRBV5-5; j_call: TRBJ2-3; cdr3_nt: TGTGCCAGCAGCTTATCTAGCGGGAGGACAGATACGCAGTATTTT; cdr3_aa: CASSLSSGRTDTQYF
d_call: .; clone_size: .; v_call: TRBV4-1; j_call: TRBJ2-7; cdr3_nt: TGCGCCAGCAGCCAAGATGAGGCGGCTCCCTACGAGCAGTACTTC; cdr3_aa: CASSQDEAAPYEQYF
d_call: TRBD1; clone_size: .; v_call: TRBV6-4; j_call: TRBJ1-3; cdr3_nt: TGTGCCAGCAGGGGACAGGGGGCGCCCGGAAACACCATATATTTT; cdr3_aa: CASRGQGAPGNTIYF
d_call: .; clone_size: once; v_call: TRBV7-9; j_call: TRBJ1-1; cdr3_nt: TGTGCCAGCAGCTCGTCCCAGGGCTCTGAAGCTTTCTTT; cdr3_aa: CASSSSQGSEAFF
d_call: .; clone_size: .; v_call: TRBV7-2; j_call: TRBJ2-1; cdr3_nt: TGTGCCAGCAGCTCCAGGGGGGTAAGGGGGAGCTCCTACAATGAGCAGTTCTTC; cdr3_aa: CASSSRGVRGSSYNEQFF
d_call: .; clone_size: .; v_call: TRBV5-7; j_call: TRBJ1-2; cdr3_nt: TGTGCCAGCAGCTCCTATGGGGCATCCAGGCAAAACTATGGCTACACCTTC; cdr3_aa: CASSSYGASRQNYGYTF
d_call: TRBD1; clone_size: few; v_call: TRBV15; j_call: TRBJ2-6; cdr3_nt: TGTGCCACCAGCCGGGACAGGGGCTCTGGGGCCAACGTCCTGACTTTC; cdr3_aa: CATSRDRGSGANVLTF
d_call: TRBD1; clone_size: .; v_call: TRBV24-1; j_call: TRBJ1-3; cdr3_nt: TGTGCCACCAGTGACGGACAGGGTAGAAACACCATATATTTT; cdr3_aa: CATSDGQGRNTIYF
d_call: .; clone_size: .; v_call: TRBV5-1; j_call: TRBJ2-2; cdr3_nt: TGCGCCAGCAGCCGGACCCCCGGGGCCGGGGAGCTGTTTTTT; cdr3_aa: CASSRTPGAGELFF
d_call: .; clone_size: .; v_call: TRBV12-3/TRBV12-4; j_call: TRBJ2-3; cdr3_nt: TGTGCCAGCAGTTTAGATCTTCCAGAGCAGTATTTT; cdr3_aa: CASSLDLPEQYF
d_call: TRBD2; clone_size: once; v_call: TRBV6-5; j_call: TRBJ2-7; cdr3_nt: TGTGCCAGCAGTTACTCGCGGGAGGTGGGCTACGAGCAGTACTTC; cdr3_aa: CASSYSREVGYEQYF
d_call: .; clone_size: .; v_call: TRBV3-1/TRBV3-2; j_call: TRBJ2-7; cdr3_nt: TGTGCCAGCAGTAACTCAGGACAGTGCTACGAGCAGTACTTC; cdr3_aa: CASSNSGQCYEQYF
d_call: TRBD1; clone_size: few; v_call: TRBV7-9; j_call: TRBJ2-1; cdr3_nt: TGTGCCAGCAGCTTGGGACAGGGAACCACTGAGCAGTTCTTC; cdr3_aa: CASSLGQGTTEQFF
d_call: TRBD1; clone_size: .; v_call: TRBV7-9; j_call: TRBJ1-2; cdr3_nt: TGTGCCAGCAGCACCCAGGGGGCAAGGGGCTACACCTTC; cdr3_aa: CASSTQGARGYTF
d_call: .; clone_size: .; v_call: TRBV19; j_call: TRBJ2-7; cdr3_nt: TGTGCCAGCCAGAGTGGGATCCTCAGCGGAGAGCAGTACTTC; cdr3_aa: CASQSGILSGEQYF
d_call: .; clone_size: .; v_call: TRBV28; j_call: TRBJ1-2; cdr3_nt: TGTGCCAGCTCATCCGAGGACTATGGCTACACCTTC; cdr3_aa: CASSSEDYGYTF
d_call: .; clone_size: .; v_call: TRBV28; j_call: TRBJ2-7; cdr3_nt: TGTGCCAGCAGGAACTTCCGGACAGGGAGGGACGAGCAGTACTTC; cdr3_aa: CASRNFRTGRDEQYF
d_call: TRBD2; clone_size: .; v_call: TRBV28; j_call: TRBJ2-3; cdr3_nt: TGTGCCAGCAGTCCTCTAGCGGGGGTCGCAGATACGCAGTATTTT; cdr3_aa: CASSPLAGVADTQYF
d_call: .; clone_size: .; v_call: TRBV18; j_call: TRBJ1-2; cdr3_nt: TGTGCCAGCTCCCCCATCTTTCAGGGCGACTTAGGAGATGGCTACACCTTC; cdr3_aa: CASSPIFQGDLGDGYTF
d_call: .; clone_size: .; v_call: TRBV29-1; j_call: TRBJ2-1; cdr3_nt: TGCAGCGTTGTCGGAGGGGATACGTCGAGCTCCTACAATGAGCAGTTCTTC; cdr3_aa: CSVVGGDTSSSYNEQFF
d_call: .; clone_size: .; v_call: TRBV30; j_call: TRBJ2-5; cdr3_nt: TGTGCCTGGGGGGTAGGGGCCGTAGGCGCGACCCAGTACTTC; cdr3_aa: CAWGVGAVGATQYF
d_call: TRBD1; clone_size: .; v_call: TRBV3-1/TRBV3-2; j_call: TRBJ1-6; cdr3_nt: TGTGCCAGCAGCCAAGGGACAGGGCAAAGTTCACCCCTCCACTTT; cdr3_aa: CASSQGTGQSSPLHF
d_call: TRBD2; clone_size: few; v_call: TRBV3-1/TRBV3-2; j_call: TRBJ2-4; cdr3_nt: TGTGCCAGCAGCCCGGGACTAGCGGGCGTTCTAGCCAAAAACATTCAGTACTTC; cdr3_aa: CASSPGLAGVLAKNIQYF
d_call: .; clone_size: .; v_call: TRBV28; j_call: TRBJ2-5; cdr3_nt: TGTGCCAGCATCTCTGTAAACCAAGAGACCCAGTACTTC; cdr3_aa: CASISVNQETQYF
d_call: TRBD1; clone_size: once; v_call: TRBV28; j_call: TRBJ1-4; cdr3_nt: TGTGCCAGCAGTTGGACAAGACTAGGGACAGCTAATGAAAAACTGTTTTTT; cdr3_aa: CASSWTRLGTANEKLFF
d_call: .; clone_size: .; v_call: TRBV3-1/TRBV3-2; j_call: TRBJ2-4; cdr3_nt: TGTGCCAGCAGCCAAGGGTCCAGGGAAAGGTACTTC; cdr3_aa: CASSQGSRERYF